A single sample is the source of the 7 T cell receptor beta chains below, sequenced in a study of glioma-infiltrating T cells after dendritic cell vaccination. Profiled with immunoSEQ multiplex PCR; TCRdb holds only in-frame clones, not every one. Of over 55,000 clones in the sample, 80% to 85% were seen once. Material: blood, obtained before dendritic cell vaccination. The receptors were sampled from a human donor with glioblastoma.

This clone has just one count. The genes are TRBV21-1 and TRBJ2-7; TRBD1, as called in the table, went unchecked against the DNA. TRBV21-1 is tagged as a pseudogene. The CDR3 extends over 14 amino acids. The CDR3 region has the DNA TGTGCCAGCAGCAAAGGCAGGTTCTCCTACGAGCAGTACTTC. It translates to CASSKGRFSYEQYF.

Regarding this clone: The junction departs from germline at one end; a sequencing error may be responsible. The chain carries TRBV7-7 and TRBJ2-2, with 7 positions matching TRBD2. Germline CDR1 is SSHAT and CDR2 is FNYEAQ (reference sequence). This CDR3 contains 14 residues. The DNA of the CDR3 is TGTGCTAGCAGCTCCCAGACTAGCCCCGGGGAGCTGTTTTTT. It encodes CASSSQTSPGELFF.

The chain has TRBV2 and TRBJ2-7; possible D gene TRBD1, 6 bases. This CDR3 has 13 residues. The V end was cut by 6 bases, the J end by 5 bases, with 14 bases between. Germline V lookup: CDR1 SNHLY, CDR2 FYNNEI. The CDR3 DNA sequence: TGTGCCAGCAGGAAGCAGGGGTTCAACGAGCAGTACTTC. It codes for CASRKQGFNEQYF.

The rearrangement joins TRBV6-1 to TRBJ1-3; D is perhaps TRBD1 (6 bases). Deletions cut 1 base from V and 2 bases from J, with 18 bases between. The CDR3 has 18 amino acids. The V gene's germline CDR1 is MNHNS and CDR2 SASEGT. The CDR3 coding sequence is TGTGCCAGCAGTGAAGGCGTAGGTCGGGGGGCCGCTGGAAACACCATATATTTT. Translating gives CASSEGVGRGAAGNTIYF.

CDR3 coding DNA: TGCGCCAGCAGCCACCCGGGACAGGGGGTGACCTACGAGCAGTACTTC. Encoded protein: CASSHPGQGVTYEQYF. This sequence joins TRBV4-1 and TRBJ2-7; 11 positions match TRBD1. CDR3 length: 16 residues. J lost 2 bases, V lost 3 bases, and 6 bases had no gene match. Germline V gives CDR1 MGHRA, CDR2 YSYEKL.

The rearrangement uses TRBV19 and TRBJ2-1; D not resolved. This CDR3 is built from 11 residues. Trimming stripped 3 bases from V and 8 bases from J, with 5 bases between. Germline CDR1 is LNHDA and CDR2 is SQIVND (reference sequence). CDR3 bases: TGTGCCAGTAGTATGCGTGATGAGCAGTTCTTC. Translation: CASSMRDEQFF.

This chain uses TRBV5-4 with TRBJ2-7; D call uncertain. The CDR3 spans 14 residues. V shed 0 bases and J shed 2 bases, with 9 bases lying between them. Germline CDR1 and CDR2: SGHNT and YYREEE (reference sequence). The CDR3 protein is CASSLAANPYEQYF. The CDR3 nucleotides read TGTGCCAGCAGCTTGGCCGCGAATCCCTACGAGCAGTACTTC.